Shown below are 21 T cell receptor beta chains from a single sample sequenced in a study of post-analysis software for immune sequencing data. Study-wide findings and caveats: A handful of TRBV segments, including TRBV5-6, TRBV5-1 and TRBV20-1, were more frequent in patients than controls.

No antigen is known for these receptors. Unique molecular identifiers had been added to the TCR beta cDNA libraries. TCRdb re-analysed the PCR reads in MiXCR, keeping a single row per CDR3 protein. The table includes about 540,000 distinct CDR3 sequences, 30% to 40% detected once. Sample: blood. The receptors here all came from a girl aged 2 to 17 with multiple sclerosis.

The rearrangement joins TRBV12-3 or TRBV12-4 to TRBJ2-5, with D perhaps TRBD1 (6 bases). The end of the DNA is better explained by TRBJ2-7, so the J call may be wrong. This CDR3 has 13 residues. The CDR3 protein is CASSPGALDEQYF. CDR3 nucleotide sequence: TGTGCCAGCAGTCCAGGGGCCTTAGACGAGCAGTACTTC.

V and J are TRBV12-5 and TRBJ2-3; D gene ambiguous. The CDR3 contains 11 residues. Germline values: CDR1 LGHNT, CDR2 FRNRAP. DNA for the CDR3: TGTGCACCTAATGGCCTTGCTACGCAGTATTTT. It translates to CAPNGLATQYF.

The chain recombines TRBV20-1 with TRBJ2-5; D ambiguous. Per germline, CDR1 DFQATT and CDR2 SNEGSKA (reference sequence). Trimming shortened V by 2 bases and J by 5 bases, and 9 bases separated the two germline ends. This CDR3 has 12 residues. Here the CDR3 reads CSARKGLETQYF. The CDR3 nucleotides are TGCAGTGCTAGAAAAGGGCTGGAGACCCAGTACTTC.

V usage is TRBV20-1 and J usage is TRBJ1-4, with D tentatively TRBD1 (5 bases). The CDR3 sequence is 14 residues long. Per germline, CDR1 DFQATT and CDR2 SNEGSKA (reference sequence). V lost 2 bases and J 7 bases, leaving 14 bases between the germline ends. The CDR3 sequence: CSARWGGTGEKLFF. The CDR3 region has the DNA TGCAGTGCTAGATGGGGGGGTACTGGTGAAAAACTGTTTTTT.

This clonotype showed up just a few times. The gene calls are TRBV10-2 and TRBJ2-5; a weak D match, TRBD2 (5 bases). V was pared by 8 bases and J by 1 base, with 11 bases between. The CDR3 is 13 amino acids. CDR1 and CDR2 (germline): WSHSY, SAAADI. CDR3: CASRVRAQETQYF. Here the CDR3 DNA reads TGCGCCAGCCGCGTGAGGGCCCAAGAGACCCAGTACTTC.

This clonotype was seen ten or more times. CDR3 amino acids: CASSLPGTSTDTQYF. For the CDR3, the DNA is TGTGCCAGCAGCTTGCCAGGAACTAGCACAGATACGCAGTATTTT. The chain is built from TRBV5-8 and TRBJ2-3; D ambiguous. V was shortened by 1 base and J by 0 bases, with 9 bases between the two germline ends. Germline values: CDR1 SGHTS, CDR2 YDEGEE. This CDR3 comprises 15 residues.

Turning to this clonotype: The DNA is omitted, as the CDR3 cannot be located on it reliably, and the CDR3 follows TCRdb's listing. V usage is TRBV6-5 and J usage is TRBJ1-4; the table's D call TRBD1 went unverified against the DNA. The CDR3 spans 15 amino acids, including both terminal residues. Germline-derived CDR1 and CDR2 are MNHEY and SVGAGI. This CDR3 is CASSPFGQGTEKRFF.

The chain couples TRBV29-1 to TRBJ1-2; D is uncertain. V was trimmed by 2 bases and J by 1 base, leaving 11 bases between them. In germline, CDR1 is SQVTM, CDR2 ANQGSEA. The CDR3 spans 14 residues. In DNA form, the CDR3 reads TGCAGCGTTGAAATCGGGCAGAGTAACTATGGCTACACCTTC. Translated, it gives CSVEIGQSNYGYTF.

Remarks on this clonotype: One junction end disagrees with the germline gene, perhaps due to a read error. The chain joins TRBV10-3 to TRBJ2-7, with a weak D call TRBD2 (7 bases). The germline V gene encodes CDR1 ENHRY and CDR2 SYGVKD. CDR3 size: 15 residues. CDR3 nucleotide sequence: TGTGCCACCAGTGAGATGGCGGGGGCCCCTAACGAGCAGTACTTC. It specifies CATSEMAGAPNEQYF.

About this clonotype itself: The junction and the germline gene differ at one end; a read error may be behind it. The rearrangement joins TRBV5-5 to TRBJ2-5; 9 nucleotides match TRBD2. The CDR3 has 16 residues. CDR1 SGHKS and CDR2 YYEKEE come from the germline V gene (reference sequence). The CDR3 DNA reads TGTGCCAGTAGCTTGGGACTAGCCCTCAACGGGGAGACCCAGTACTTC. It yields the protein CASSLGLALNGETQYF.

This clonotype was observed at least ten times. The gene calls are TRBV4-1 and TRBJ1-2; D not certain. Germline values: CDR1 MGHRA, CDR2 YSYEKL. The CDR3 sequence is 13 residues long. Trimming cost V 1 base and J 4 bases, with 7 bases left between them. The CDR3 spells CASSQGYSYGYTF. The CDR3 DNA sequence: TGCGCCAGCAGCCAAGGGTACAGCTATGGCTACACCTTC.

Regarding this clonotype: One end of the junction fails to match germline, which may point to a read error. The V and J genes are TRBV6-6 and TRBJ2-3; TRBD2 matches 13 bases. CDR1 and CDR2 (germline): MNHNY, SVGAGI (reference sequence). This CDR3 comprises 16 residues. This chain's CDR3 is CTSRRTSGGNTDTQYF. CDR3 DNA: TGTACCAGCAGGCGGACTAGCGGGGGAAACACAGATACGCAGTATTTT.

CDR3 sequence reads: CASSLERMDLYGYTF. Here the CDR3 DNA reads TGCGCCAGCAGCTTGGAACGGATGGATCTCTATGGCTACACCTTC. The chain recombines TRBV5-1 with TRBJ1-2; the D is unclear. V lost 0 bases, J lost 4 bases, and 13 bases lay in between. The CDR3 extends over 15 amino acids. Germline V gene sequence: CDR1 SGHRS, CDR2 YFSETQ. Based on the CDR3 plus reference TRBV5-1 and TRBJ1-2, the full variable domain is KAGVTQTPRYLIKTRGQQVTLSCSPISGHRSVSWYQQTPGQGLQFLFEYFSETQRNKGNFPGRFSGRQFSNSRSEMNVSTLELGDSALYLCASSLERMDLYGYTFGSGTRLTVV.

The chain carries TRBV4-1 and TRBJ1-6, with D hard to call. This CDR3 spans 15 amino acids. Germline V lookup: CDR1 MGHRA, CDR2 YSYEKL. Trimming cost V 1 base and J 8 bases, with 12 bases left between them. DNA of the CDR3: TGCGCCAGCAGCCAAGGGACCCGGGCGGATTCACCCCTCCACTTT. Its translation is CASSQGTRADSPLHF.

The chain recombines TRBV6-6 with TRBJ2-3, with TRBD1 matching 8 bases. The CDR3 has 16 amino acids. The ends lost 0 bases at V and 0 bases at J; junction bases unmatched: 2. Looked up from germline, CDR1 is MNHNY and CDR2 is SVGAGI (reference sequence). DNA for the CDR3: TGTGCCAGCAGTTACTCGCGGACAGGGAGCACAGATACGCAGTATTTT. It codes for CASSYSRTGSTDTQYF.

The J gene is TRBJ2-1, the V gene TRBV10-3; D is ambiguous. The CDR3 length is 15 residues. Germline CDR1 is ENHRY and CDR2 is SYGVKD. V lost 4 bases, J lost 3 bases, and 13 bases lay in between. The CDR3 DNA follows: TGTGCCATCAGTGCTGGCCTAGTGGGCTACAATGAGCAGTTCTTC. This encodes CAISAGLVGYNEQFF.

The chain links TRBV27 to TRBJ2-7; D possibly matches TRBD1 or TRBD2 (5 bases each). CDR1 is MNHEY, CDR2 SMNVEV, per germline (reference sequence). Trimming removed 3 bases from V and 3 bases from J, with 15 bases in between. The CDR3 length is 15 residues. The CDR3 here is CASSFDGTKFYEQYF. The CDR3 DNA follows: TGTGCCAGCAGTTTCGATGGGACCAAATTCTACGAGCAGTACTTC.

This clonotype occurred a few times. The gene calls are TRBV5-6 and TRBJ1-1; TRBD1 aligns across 10 bases. This CDR3 region has 16 residues. With V trimmed by 3 bases and J by 0 bases, 5 bases remained unmatched. The germline V gene has CDR1 SGHDT and CDR2 YYEEEE. This CDR3 reads CASSSSGTGVNTEAFF. The CDR3 coding sequence is TGTGCCAGCAGCTCCTCCGGGACAGGGGTGAACACTGAAGCTTTCTTT.

With regard to this clonotype: The junction and the germline gene differ at one end; a read error may be behind it. The J gene is TRBJ2-3, the V gene TRBV7-7; 7 bases line up with TRBD1. CDR3 length: 13 amino acids. Germline values: CDR1 SSHAT, CDR2 FNYEAQ (reference sequence). CDR3 nucleotide sequence: TGTGCTAGCAGCTCGACAGGGCCAGATACGCAGTATTTT. It encodes CASSSTGPDTQYF.

The chain links TRBV13 to TRBJ1-2; no firm D call. V gave up 0 bases and J gave up 5 bases, with 10 bases separating them. Germline V CDR1 and CDR2: PRHDT, FYEKMQ (reference sequence). This CDR3 comprises 14 residues. CDR3 in amino acids: CASSLGRKPYGYTF. As DNA, the CDR3 is TGTGCCAGCAGCTTAGGGCGAAAACCTTATGGCTACACCTTC.

This clonotype has more than one count but fewer than ten. The DNA for the CDR3 is TGTGCCAGCAGTGAGAAGTACAGAGAATACGAGCAGTACTTC. Translating it yields CASSEKYREYEQYF. This chain uses TRBV6-1 with TRBJ2-7; D not certain. V lost 3 bases to trimming and J lost 4 bases, with 13 bases between them. The CDR3 runs 14 residues. Germline CDR1 and CDR2: MNHNS and SASEGT.